This T cell receptor (beta chain) is from a study of control samples from healthy donors and cancer patients. Method: immunoSEQ multiplex PCR; TCRdb's copy keeps in-frame clones and lacks some. The repertoire holds fewer than 200,000 clones, with around 93% as singletons. CDR3 length equals 14 residues. Per the germline V gene, CDR1 is SNHLY and CDR2 is FYNNEI. Trimming took 2 bases from V and 4 from J, leaving 11 bases between them. This TCR was sampled from a woman aged 55-75 years in good health. The chain carries TRBV2 and TRBJ1-2; no reliable D call. The sample consisted of blood. The CDR3 DNA follows: TGTGCCAGCAGTGAACAAGGGAGTACCTATGGCTACACCTTC. Its translation: CASSEQGSTYGYTF.